These T cell receptor beta chains were read from a single sample in a study of human T cells and chemical hapten exposure. TCRdb independently ran MiXCR on the RACE reads; one entry per CDR3 protein. The sample has roughly 150,000 distinct CDR3 sequences, roughly 26% seen once. The material was whole blood, obtained in connection with sensitization to the hapten diphenylcyclopropenone (DPC). The source of these receptors is a woman between 18 and 29 years old with alopecia areata. Some clones in this sample may be carry-over from other donors' samples. Each CDR3 is given with its conserved first and last residue. A D gene is named only where the DNA matches it firmly. Clone size, where shown, is once, few, many, or a class for clones that have expanded.

j_call v_call d_call clone_size cdr3_aa cdr3_nt
TRBJ1-6 TRBV5-1 TRBD1 many CASSSEGGAYNSPLHF TGCGCCAGCAGCTCTGAAGGGGGCGCGTATAATTCACCCCTCCACTTT
TRBJ1-5 TRBV2 NA NA CASSLDTNQPQHF TGTGCCAGCAGCTTAGACACCAATCAGCCCCAGCATTTT
TRBJ1-1 TRBV3-1 TRBD1 once CASSQAPTGGSVAEAFF TGTGCCAGCAGCCAAGCTCCGACAGGGGGATCTGTAGCCGAAGCTTTCTTT
TRBJ2-7 TRBV29-1 NA few CSVEDKNYEQYF TGCAGCGTGGAGGACAAAAACTACGAGCAGTACTTC
TRBJ2-7 TRBV27 NA NA CASSALPYEQYF TGTGCCAGCAGTGCCTTACCCTACGAGCAGTACTTC
TRBJ2-1 TRBV27 TRBD2 few CASSYKSGIYNEQFF TGTGCCAGCAGCTATAAAAGCGGGATTTACAATGAGCAGTTCTTC
TRBJ1-1 TRBV4-2 NA NA CASSQDVSREAFF TGTGCCAGCAGCCAAGATGTTAGCAGAGAAGCTTTCTTT
TRBJ2-5 TRBV13 NA NA CASSLEGVETQYF TGTGCCAGCAGCTTAGAAGGGGTGGAGACCCAGTACTTC
TRBJ2-7 TRBV29-1 TRBD1 few CSVAGTGTYEQYF TGCAGCGTCGCCGGGACAGGGACCTACGAGCAGTACTTC
TRBJ1-5 TRBV7-2 NA NA CASSSQGSGQPQHF TGTGCCAGCAGTTCCCAGGGATCCGGTCAGCCCCAGCATTTT
TRBJ2-1 TRBV9 TRBD2 few CASSFSGSDYNEQFF TGTGCCAGCAGCTTCAGCGGGAGTGATTACAATGAGCAGTTCTTC
TRBJ1-6 TRBV28 NA few CASSFNSPLHF TGTGCCAGCAGCTTTAATTCACCCCTCCACTTT
TRBJ2-2 TRBV20-1 NA NA CSARDSRKGISGELFF TGCAGTGCTAGAGATTCTAGGAAGGGAATCAGCGGGGAGCTGTTTTTT
TRBJ2-5 TRBV20-1 TRBD1 many CSASFRGRETQYF TGCAGTGCTAGTTTTAGGGGGCGGGAGACCCAGTACTTC
TRBJ2-7 TRBV11-2 TRBD1 NA CASSSRQGITYEQYF TGTGCCAGCAGCTCAAGACAGGGTATAACCTACGAGCAGTACTTC
TRBJ2-7 TRBV9 NA many CASSVGSSYEQYF TGTGCCAGCAGCGTAGGGAGCTCCTACGAGCAGTACTTC
TRBJ1-6 TRBV5-1 NA few CASSLGGRGELPLHF TGCGCCAGCAGCTTGGGAGGGCGAGGGGAGCTACCCCTCCACTTT
TRBJ2-5 TRBV11-2 TRBD2 NA CASSLTSGVYQETQYF TGTGCCAGCAGCTTGACTAGCGGGGTGTACCAAGAGACCCAGTACTTC
TRBJ1-1 TRBV29-1 TRBD1 few CSVYRQGVKTEAFF TGCAGCGTCTATCGACAGGGAGTAAAGACTGAAGCTTTCTTT
TRBJ2-7 TRBV7-9 NA few CASSSKDSYEQYF TGTGCCAGCAGCTCCAAGGACAGCTACGAGCAGTACTTC
TRBJ2-7 TRBV6-2/TRBV6-3 NA few CASTTDGSSYEQYF TGTGCCAGCACTACGGACGGAAGCTCCTACGAGCAGTACTTC
TRBJ2-3 TRBV25-1 NA NA CASSLEAGSTDTQYF TGTGCCAGCAGTCTGGAAGCGGGTAGCACAGATACGCAGTATTTT
TRBJ1-6 TRBV23-1 TRBD1 NA CARGPGQDNSPLHF TGCGCCAGGGGACCGGGACAGGATAATTCACCCCTCCACTTT
TRBJ1-4 TRBV4-1 TRBD1 NA CASSPEGTGNNEKLFF TGCGCCAGCAGCCCGGAGGGGACAGGGAATAATGAAAAACTGTTTTTT
TRBJ1-1 TRBV9 NA once CASSVKGTGKNTEAFF TGTGCCAGCAGCGTAAAAGGGACGGGGAAGAACACTGAAGCTTTCTTT
TRBJ2-3 TRBV7-8 TRBD1 NA CVSSSRQGRTDTQYF TGTGTCAGCAGCTCACGACAGGGACGCACAGATACGCAGTATTTT
TRBJ2-5 TRBV27 NA few CASSLTNSQETQYF TGTGCCAGCAGTTTAACCAACAGCCAAGAGACCCAGTACTTC
TRBJ2-5 TRBV6-2/TRBV6-3 NA NA CASSANRRAQYF TGTGCCAGCAGCGCGAACCGACGGGCCCAGTACTTC
TRBJ2-1 TRBV3-1 NA few CASSQDFEPSFF TGTGCCAGCAGCCAAGACTTTGAGCCCTCGTTCTTC
TRBJ2-3 TRBV28 NA few CASSSGLGADTQYF TGTGCCAGCAGTAGCGGACTTGGGGCAGATACGCAGTATTTT
TRBJ2-7 TRBV10-3 NA NA CAISDARASYEQYF TGTGCCATCAGTGATGCACGCGCATCCTACGAGCAGTACTTC
TRBJ2-1 TRBV11-2 TRBD1 NA CASSVTGGSYNEQFF TGTGCCAGCAGCGTCACAGGGGGAAGCTACAATGAGCAGTTCTTC
TRBJ1-6 TRBV20-1 NA NA CSATVPAGHNSPLHF TGCAGTGCTACGGTCCCTGCAGGGCATAATTCACCCCTCCACTTT
TRBJ1-1 TRBV11-2 NA once CAVGRPGMTNTEAFF TGTGCCGTAGGTAGACCGGGCATGACGAACACTGAAGCTTTCTTT
TRBJ2-1 TRBV9 NA NA CASSVEGGAYNEQFF TGTGCCAGCAGCGTAGAGGGAGGAGCTTACAATGAGCAGTTCTTC
TRBJ2-3 TRBV5-1 NA NA CASSPGQRSTDTQYF TGCGCCAGCAGCCCGGGGCAGCGGAGCACAGATACGCAGTATTTT
TRBJ1-1 TRBV4-2 NA few CASSQAGNTEAFF TGTGCCAGCAGCCAAGCAGGGAACACTGAAGCTTTCTTT
TRBJ1-1 TRBV29-1 NA NA CSVDILNTEAFF TGCAGCGTCGACATTTTGAACACTGAAGCTTTCTTT